Given below is one T cell receptor beta chain in context. Its antigen remains unidentified. Clones were sequenced by immunoSEQ multiplex PCR, and TCRdb holds only the in-frame ones, with some missing. Among about 190,000 clones, almost 95% were seen once, and the ten largest hold 1% to 1.5%. This record belongs to a study of T cell responses to AZD1222 COVID-19 vaccine. Whole-study context: The study pooled second doses at about 4 or about 12 weeks. Findings of the study overall: No day 14 peak samples; only post-peak repertoires were characterized.

The TCR sequence derives from an adult in good health. The material sequenced was peripheral blood, taken on day 0 of AZD1222 vaccination.

CDR3 nucleotides: TGTGCCAGCACCGAACGTCCAGGGGCCACTGAAGCTTTCTTT. The encoded protein is CASTERPGATEAFF. This chain uses TRBV6-5 with TRBJ1-1; tentatively, D is TRBD1 (6 bases). This CDR3 contains 14 residues. In germline, CDR1 is MNHEY, CDR2 SVGAGI. Trimming pared 7 bases from V and 4 bases from J, leaving 16 bases between.